This passage covers 6 T cell receptor beta chains from one sample sequenced in a study of T cells in Graves' hyperthyroidism and ophthalmopathy. RNA transcripts were the template for amplifying TCR beta CDR3 regions. HTBI primers were employed in a first-round RT-PCR of the TCR CDR3. TCRdb reanalysed the multiplex PCR reads using MiXCR and keeps one entry per CDR3 protein. The sample has some 770,000 distinct CDR3 sequences; about 15% are singletons. Specimen: blood. The receptors derive from a man between 18 and 35 years old with Graves' hyperthyroidism.

As to this clonotype: Possible read error: a much larger clone is one base away. The DNA for the CDR3 is TGTGCCGGCAGTCACCTAGCGGGAGGGCTGGATGAGCAGTTCTTC. It codes for CAGSHLAGGLDEQFF. The V gene is TRBV6-2 or TRBV6-3, the J gene TRBJ2-1, with 12 bases lining up with TRBD2. The CDR3 runs to 15 residues. The V gene's germline CDR1 is MNHEY and CDR2 SVGEGT.

This chain connects TRBV28 to TRBJ2-5; D not resolved. The CDR3 covers 13 residues. CDR1 and CDR2 from the germline V gene are MDHEN and SYDVKM. The V gene lost 5 bases and the J gene lost 4 bases, with 11 bases spanning the gap. The CDR3 loop reads CASSPSSRETQYF. In DNA form, the CDR3 reads TGTGCCAGCAGTCCGTCCAGCAGAGAGACCCAGTACTTC. The full variable domain, its missing parts supplied by reference TRBV28 and TRBJ2-5, is DVKVTQSSRYLVKRTGEKVFLECVQDMDHENMFWYRQDPGLGLRLIYFSYDVKMKEKGDIPEGYSVSREKKERFSLILESASTNQTSMYLCASSPSSRETQYFGPGTRLLVL.

This clonotype appeared many times. The V gene is TRBV24-1, the J gene TRBJ2-6, with 8 bases fitting TRBD1. J was trimmed by 2 bases and V by 3 bases; bases with no gene match: 2. Germline V lookup: CDR1 KGHDR, CDR2 SFDVKD. This CDR3 region has 16 residues. The CDR3 DNA is TGTGCCACCAGTGATGTACAGGGGGCTGGGGCCAACGTCCTGACTTTC. This encodes CATSDVQGAGANVLTF.

This clonotype was counted between two and nine times. The CDR3 DNA follows: TGTGCCAGCAGGTCGGGACAGGGGAGGGCCGGGGAGCTGTTTTTT. Its translation is CASRSGQGRAGELFF. This sequence joins TRBV12-3 or TRBV12-4 and TRBJ2-2; 10 positions agree with TRBD1. CDR3 length equals 15 residues. V was clipped by 6 bases and J by 6 bases; unmatched bases: 7.

This clonotype has a count of ten or more. CDR3 nucleotide sequence: TGTGCCAGCACCCCATTCGGTCGCGGGAGTGGGTCTGGCGAGCAGTACTTC. Translating it yields CASTPFGRGSGSGEQYF. J is TRBJ2-7 and V is TRBV6-1, with TRBD2 identical over 7 bases. The CDR3 is 17 residues long. J gave up 6 bases and V 7 bases, and 21 bases lay outside the gene matches. Germline V gene sequence: CDR1 MNHNS, CDR2 SASEGT.

Many counts were recorded for this clonotype. This chain uses TRBV28 with TRBJ1-4, with a tentative D call TRBD1 (6 bases). Trimming left V 2 bases short and J 5 bases short, with 12 bases between. Germline lookup yields CDR1 MDHEN and CDR2 SYDVKM. The CDR3 consists of 15 residues. CDR3 DNA: TGTGCCAGCAGTTTACGGGGGCTCATAAATGAAAAACTGTTTTTT. Translated: CASSLRGLINEKLFF.